The text below deals with one TCR beta chain. This record belongs to a study of patients and donors after allogeneic stem cell transplantation. V was pared by 7 bases and J by 2 bases, with 14 bases between. CDR3 size: 15 residues. Looked up from germline, CDR1 is SNHLY and CDR2 is FYNNEI. TCRdb re-called the RT-PCR reads through MiXCR, storing one row per CDR3 protein. The data contain about 200,000 distinct CDR3 sequences, roughly two fifths of them seen just once; the ten biggest clones take up 11%. The sample consisted of blood, either unsorted or a sorted T cell fraction (not recorded which). This TCR was recovered from a human donor who was either an allogeneic HSCT recipient or a stem cell or donor lymphocyte infusion donor (not recorded which). It is not recorded whose cells these are; they may come from a transplant donor. The chain has TRBV2 and TRBJ2-2, with D possibly TRBD2 on 6 matching bases. The CDR3 nucleotides read TGTGCCAGCAAGCGGGCGAGCGGAAACACCGGGGAGCTGTTTTTT. Encoded protein: CASKRASGNTGELFF. Drawing the rest from reference TRBV2 and TRBJ2-2, the complete variable domain is EPEVTQTPSHQVTQMGQEVILRCVPISNHLYFYWYRQILGQKVEFLVSFYNNEISEKSEIFDDQFSVERPDGSNFTLKIRSTKLEDSAMYFCASKRASGNTGELFFGEGSRLTVL.